Below are 7 T cell receptor beta chains sequenced from a single sample in a study of cytomegalovirus exposure and HLA in healthy donors. PCR used 60 Vbeta primers and 13 Jbeta primers. Data came from immunoSEQ multiplex PCR; TCRdb stores just in-frame clones and leaves some out. This sample carries 210,000 or so clones, 75% to 85% of them seen once, and the ten largest clones take 1.4%. Sequencing was done on a sample of PBMCs. These receptors were taken from a girl aged 10 to 17 in good health and CMV-seronegative.

J is TRBJ2-5 and V is TRBV2, with 7 positions matching TRBD1. Germline V gives CDR1 SNHLY, CDR2 FYNNEI. The CDR3 has 15 amino acids. Unmatched junction bases numbered 7, after V lost 1 base and J lost 5 bases. CDR3 in amino acids: CASSEDGQARETQYF. DNA of the CDR3: TGTGCCAGCAGTGAAGATGGACAGGCCCGGGAGACCCAGTACTTC.

This clone was seen only once. The chain combines TRBV10-3 with TRBJ1-1; D may be TRBD1 (5 bases). The CDR3 has 13 amino acids. V shed 4 bases and J shed 8 bases, with 14 bases lying between them. Germline V gene lookup returns CDR1 ENHRY and CDR2 SYGVKD. This CDR3 reads CAISGRGEAEAFF. The CDR3, as DNA: TGTGCCATCAGTGGACGGGGGGAGGCCGAAGCTTTCTTT.

The chain has TRBV18 and TRBJ2-5, with D tentatively TRBD1 (6 bases). The V and J ends lost 0 bases and 2 bases respectively, with 10 bases between them. The germline V gene encodes CDR1 KGHSH and CDR2 LQKENI. This CDR3 has 15 residues. In DNA, the CDR3 is TGTGCCAGCTCACCACCAGGACAGACTCAAGAGACCCAGTACTTC. Amino acid sequence: CASSPPGQTQETQYF.

The gene calls are TRBV19 and TRBJ1-5; D is possibly TRBD1 (6 bases). Trimming removed 3 bases at V and 5 bases at J, with 17 bases between. The CDR3 is made up of 16 amino acids. Germline loops: CDR1 LNHDA, CDR2 SQIVND (reference sequence). The CDR3 nucleotides read TGTGCCAGTAGTATTACGCAAACAGGGTATCATCAGCCCCAGCATTTT. It yields the protein CASSITQTGYHQPQHF.

The CDR3 is CASSPPSSPSYNEQFF. In nucleotides, the CDR3 is TGCGCCAGCAGCCCCCCTAGTTCCCCGTCATACAATGAGCAGTTCTTC. The rearrangement joins TRBV5-1 to TRBJ2-1; no reliable D call. The CDR3 spans 16 residues. Germline values: CDR1 SGHRS, CDR2 YFSETQ. V lost 4 bases and J lost 4, with 18 bases in between.

This clone came up once. The J gene is TRBJ2-7, the V gene TRBV7-6, with 7 bases aligning to TRBD1. Trimming at V came to 2 bases and at J to 3 bases, leaving 7 bases not matched to a gene. The germline V gene encodes CDR1 SGHVS and CDR2 FNYEAQ. The CDR3 consists of 15 residues. In nucleotides, the CDR3 is TGTGCCAGCAGCTTATTACCCGGGACAGACTACGAGCAGTACTTC. Protein: CASSLLPGTDYEQYF.

V is TRBV14 and J is TRBJ2-3, with 7 bases fitting TRBD1. The CDR3 consists of 14 residues. V lost 1 base to trimming and J lost 4 bases; unmatched junction nucleotides: 2. The germline CDR1 and CDR2 sequences are SGHDN and FVKESK. The CDR3 nucleotides read TGTGCCAGCAGCCAAGGAGGGGGCGCAGATACGCAGTATTTT. Translation: CASSQGGGADTQYF.